The clone carrying this T cell receptor (beta chain) occurred many times. The antigen is undetermined. This sample was taken from a study of T-cell reconstitution after alpha-beta-depleted transplantation in children. Findings of the study overall: At around two months after transplant, the alpha-beta T cells were reportedly derived from several hundred expanded clones that came from non-depleted graft cells. The authors attributed T-cell counts and diversity one year after transplant mostly to newly produced T cells.

The CDR3 loop spans 15 amino acids. CDR1 and CDR2 (germline): SGHVS, FQNEAQ. V was pared by 0 bases and J by 0 bases, with 3 bases between. Using unique molecular identifiers, the investigators prepared the TCRbeta library. TCRdb analysed the PCR reads with MiXCR anew, one entry per CDR3 protein. The sample records about 200,000 distinct CDR3 sequences, 5% to 7.5% being singletons. The rearrangement uses TRBV7-8 and TRBJ2-6; D ambiguous. This sequence was found in a girl younger than two with combined immunodeficiency, due to receive a stem cell transplant. The sample consisted of PBMCs, taken before TCRalphabeta/CD19-depleted stem cell transplant. The CDR3 DNA follows: TGTGCCAGCAGCTTAGCAGTCTCTGGGGCCAACGTCCTGACTTTC. Its protein product is CASSLAVSGANVLTF.